This passage covers 32 T cell receptor beta chains from one sample sequenced in a study of blood T cells in healthy people across ages. Using a J-beta primer mix together with a sample-barcoded 5' primer, a second PCR was run for roughly 7 to 11 cycles. TCRdb itself ran the 5' RACE reads through MiXCR, one entry per CDR3 protein. The sample has approximately 290,000 distinct CDR3 sequences, roughly a quarter seen once. Sequenced: blood. All receptors come from a woman between 65 and 79 years old in good health.

In this sample, this clonotype turned up a few times. The chain joins TRBV7-2 to TRBJ2-1; tentatively, D is TRBD1 (5 bases). CDR3 size: 17 residues. CDR1 is SGHTA, CDR2 FQGNSA, per germline. Trimming shortened V by 2 bases and J by 1 base, and 15 bases separated the two germline ends. This CDR3 is CASSLLWQGGSYNEQFF. DNA of the CDR3: TGTGCCAGCAGCTTACTGTGGCAGGGTGGATCCTACAATGAGCAGTTCTTC.

The chain employs TRBV5-1 and TRBJ2-5, with 10 positions matching TRBD1. Gene TRBJ2-7 matches the end of the DNA better, so the J call may be wrong. CDR3 size: 15 residues. Germline V gives CDR1 SGHRS, CDR2 YFSETQ. CDR3 protein: CASSFDRGPTYEQYF. As DNA, the CDR3 is TGCGCCAGCAGCTTCGACAGGGGGCCCACCTACGAGCAGTACTTC.

The J gene is TRBJ2-5, the V gene TRBV28, with 11 nucleotides matching TRBD2. Trimming took 5 bases from V and 11 from J; bases not matched to a gene: 13. The CDR3 has 15 amino acids. In germline, CDR1 is MDHEN, CDR2 SYDVKM. The CDR3 nucleotides are TGTGCCAGCAGTGCGGTGCTAGCGGGAGGAAAAGAGCAGTACTTC. Its translation is CASSAVLAGGKEQYF.

This sequence joins TRBV20-1 and TRBJ2-1, with 7 bases lining up with TRBD2. The germline V gene encodes CDR1 DFQATT and CDR2 SNEGSKA (reference sequence). With 2 bases clipped from V and 0 bases from J, the junction kept 4 bases outside the gene matches. The CDR3 is made up of 15 amino acids. CDR3 region: CSARTLADSYNEQFF. The CDR3 coding sequence is TGCAGTGCTAGAACCCTAGCGGACTCCTACAATGAGCAGTTCTTC.

The V call is TRBV6-5, the J call TRBJ2-7; no clear D. The CDR3 is 13 amino acids. Germline-derived CDR1 and CDR2 are MNHEY and SVGAGI. Trimming cost V 6 bases and J 6 bases, with 15 bases left between them. The CDR3 nucleotides are TGTGCCAGCAGGCGCCATGGCTCGGGCGAGCAGTACTTC. Protein sequence: CASRRHGSGEQYF.

The sample holds a few counts of this clonotype. This chain uses TRBV7-3 with TRBJ1-6, with D unresolved. Trimming took off 1 base at V and 9 bases at J, with 7 bases between the two ends. The CDR3 loop spans 13 amino acids. CDR1 and CDR2 (germline): SGHTA, FQGTGA. Written as DNA, the CDR3 is TGTGCCAGCAGCTTAAGTTACCGTTCACCCCTCCACTTT. Encoded protein: CASSLSYRSPLHF.

This clonotype was seen once. This chain joins TRBV28 and TRBJ1-2; TRBD1 might be the D (5 bases). This CDR3 is 13 amino acids long. Per germline, CDR1 MDHEN and CDR2 SYDVKM. Between the trimmed V and J ends, which lost 6 bases and 5 bases, there was a span of 13 bases. Written as DNA, the CDR3 is TGTGCCAGCAGGACGGGACCGCTATATGGCTACACCTTC. Translating it yields CASRTGPLYGYTF.

This clonotype was seen repeatedly, ten times or more. The chain has TRBV28 and TRBJ1-4; D remains unclear. Trimming took 8 bases from V and 5 from J, leaving 9 bases between them. The CDR3 is made up of 12 amino acids. The germline CDR1 and CDR2 sequences are MDHEN and SYDVKM. The CDR3 here is CASGSGNEKLFF. CDR3 DNA: TGTGCCAGCGGATCCGGAAATGAAAAACTGTTTTTT.

This clonotype has a handful of counts. The chain links TRBV4-3 to TRBJ1-3, with D uncertain. The CDR3 sequence is 15 residues long. Deletions cut 1 base from V and 0 bases from J, with 7 bases between. CDR1 is LGHNA, CDR2 YSLEER, per germline. The CDR3 DNA follows: TGCGCCAGCAGCCAAGGGCTTACCTCTGGAAACACCATATATTTT. Translating gives CASSQGLTSGNTIYF.

This clonotype occurred a few times. The V gene is TRBV6-6, the J gene TRBJ1-2; 8 bases are shared with TRBD1. The CDR3 consists of 13 residues. Trimming cost V 6 bases and J 6 bases; bases outside gene matches: 6. Germline V gene sequence: CDR1 MNHNY, CDR2 SVGAGI (reference sequence). The CDR3 spells CASSLGQENGYTF. The CDR3 DNA reads TGTGCCAGCAGCCTGGGACAGGAGAATGGCTACACCTTC.

The genes are TRBV10-2 and TRBJ2-5; no clear D gene. Near its end, the DNA agrees better with TRBJ2-1, so the J call may be wrong. The germline V gene has CDR1 WSHSY and CDR2 SAAADI. The CDR3 runs to 14 residues. The CDR3 DNA follows: TGCGCCAGCAGTGCCAGAACCTACTCGAAAGAGCAGTTCTTC. Residues: CASSARTYSKEQFF.

This rearrangement joins TRBV7-9 to TRBJ2-5, with 9 nucleotides matching TRBD2. With the DNA end fitting TRBJ2-7 better, the J assignment may be wrong. Germline V gene data show CDR1 as SEHNR and CDR2 as FQNEAQ (reference sequence). The CDR3 covers 15 residues. The CDR3 region has the DNA TGTGCCAGCAGCTTGGTACTAGCGGGCCGCGACGAGCAGTACTTC. This encodes CASSLVLAGRDEQYF.

The chain employs TRBV28 and TRBJ2-3; D possibly matches TRBD1 or TRBD2 (5 bases each). The V end lost 8 bases, the J end lost 0 bases, and 18 bases lay between the germline ends. This CDR3 contains 16 residues. Germline V CDR1 and CDR2: MDHEN, SYDVKM. CDR3 in amino acids: CASGGSDTLSTDTQYF. CDR3 in DNA: TGTGCCAGCGGGGGATCCGACACCCTGAGCACAGATACGCAGTATTTT.

The chain recombines TRBV19 with TRBJ2-1, with D possibly being TRBD1 (6 bases). Germline-derived CDR1 and CDR2 are LNHDA and SQIVND (reference sequence). Trimming left V 1 base short and J 1 base short, with 8 bases between. The CDR3 loop spans 15 amino acids. As DNA, the CDR3 is TGTGCCAGTAGTATAGGGACAGTATCCTACAATGAGCAGTTCTTC. It translates to CASSIGTVSYNEQFF. The variable domain in full, completed from reference TRBV19 and TRBJ2-1, reads DGGITQSPKYLFRKEGQNVTLSCEQNLNHDAMYWYRQDPGQGLRLIYYSQIVNDFQKGDIAEGYSVSREKKESFPLTVTSAQKNPTAFYLCASSIGTVSYNEQFFGPGTRLTVL.

The genes are TRBV5-1 and TRBJ2-1, with 8 bases identical to TRBD2. The CDR3 has 16 residues. V lost 4 bases to trimming and J lost 7 bases; unmatched junction nucleotides: 13. Germline V CDR1 and CDR2: SGHRS, YFSETQ. The CDR3 bases are TGCGCCAGCAGCCCATTAACAACGGGAGGGGGTAATGAGCAGTTCTTC. This translates into CASSPLTTGGGNEQFF. Looking up the rest from reference TRBV5-1 and TRBJ2-1 gives the full variable domain: KAGVTQTPRYLIKTRGQQVTLSCSPISGHRSVSWYQQTPGQGLQFLFEYFSETQRNKGNFPGRFSGRQFSNSRSEMNVSTLELGDSALYLCASSPLTTGGGNEQFFGPGTRLTVL.

This clonotype appeared once. Since the CDR3 does not end with the conserved phenylalanine or tryptophan, this likely comes from a read error. No DNA is shown, since the ends of the CDR3 on it are uncertain; the CDR3 is the one TCRdb lists. The CDR3 is CASSSGLNEQFFGP. The genes are TRBV7-9 and TRBJ2-1; no DNA check was done on the table's D call, TRBD1. Germline CDR1 reads SEHNR; CDR2 reads FQNEAQ (reference sequence). The CDR3 length equals 14 residues, ends included.

The rearrangement uses TRBV20-1 and TRBJ1-1; the D gene is possibly TRBD1 (5 bases). Germline CDR1 reads DFQATT; CDR2 reads SNEGSKA (reference sequence). CDR3 length: 14 residues. V lost 1 base and J lost 5, with 14 bases in between. The CDR3 nucleotides are TGCAGTGCTAGAGTCGGGATTTGGGGGACTGAAGCTTTCTTT. This encodes CSARVGIWGTEAFF.

The chain has TRBV12-3 or TRBV12-4 and TRBJ2-2; 16 bases line up with TRBD2. This CDR3 comprises 21 residues. V lost 5 bases to trimming and J lost 1 base; unmatched junction nucleotides: 13. The DNA of the CDR3 is TGTGCCAGCAGTCCCCTACTGGGACTAGCGGGAGGGCCAGGGAACACCGGGGAGCTGTTTTTT. This codes for CASSPLLGLAGGPGNTGELFF.

This clonotype has a single count. CDR3 sequence reads: CASSVDRGIGETQYF. As DNA, the CDR3 is TGTGCCAGCAGCGTGGACAGGGGTATAGGCGAGACCCAGTACTTC. The chain carries TRBV9 and TRBJ2-5, with TRBD1 identical over 9 bases. Germline V gives CDR1 SGDLS, CDR2 YYNGEE. This CDR3 has 15 residues. V lost 2 bases to trimming and J lost 5 bases; unmatched junction nucleotides: 7.

The sample holds a few counts of this clonotype. V is TRBV4-3 and J is TRBJ2-3, with D maybe TRBD1 (6 bases). The germline V gene encodes CDR1 LGHNA and CDR2 YSLEER. This CDR3 region has 15 residues. V was shortened by 4 bases and J by 4 bases, with 15 bases between the two germline ends. The CDR3 protein is CASSRQGQSADTQYF. For the CDR3, the DNA is TGCGCCAGCAGCCGGCAGGGACAAAGCGCAGATACGCAGTATTTT.

This clonotype was detected ten times or more. CDR3 sequence: CASSLYSPGGDEKLFF. The CDR3 coding sequence is TGTGCCAGCAGCCTATATAGTCCAGGGGGCGATGAAAAACTGTTTTTT. The V and J genes are TRBV7-2 and TRBJ1-4; 8 nucleotides match TRBD1. In germline, CDR1 is SGHTA, CDR2 FQGNSA. CDR3 length: 16 residues. The junction had 11 bases not matched to a gene; V was cut back by 5 bases and J by 6 bases.

This clonotype has ten or more counts. The genes are TRBV7-9 and TRBJ1-4, with TRBD1 as a possible D gene (5 bases). The CDR3 covers 13 residues. CDR1 is SEHNR, CDR2 FQNEAQ, per germline (reference sequence). Trimming pared 5 bases from V and 11 bases from J, leaving 15 bases between. In DNA, the CDR3 is TGTGCCAGCAGCACAAGGGGAGCGGAGAAACTGTTTTTT. Protein sequence: CASSTRGAEKLFF.

J is TRBJ2-3 and V is TRBV27; 11 bases agree with TRBD2. Trimming took 4 bases from V and 8 from J; bases not matched to a gene: 8. The CDR3 covers 15 residues. Germline V gene sequence: CDR1 MNHEY, CDR2 SMNVEV (reference sequence). CDR3 sequence (DNA): TGTGCCAGCAGTTCCCCGGGTAGCGGGAGGGGTACGCAGTATTTT. Translated: CASSSPGSGRGTQYF.

This clonotype was counted between two and nine times. The chain has TRBV29-1 and TRBJ2-7, with TRBD1 identical over 8 bases. The CDR3 spans 13 residues. The germline V gene has CDR1 SQVTM and CDR2 ANQGSEA. The V and J ends lost 5 bases and 3 bases, in that order; junction bases with no gene match: 6. The CDR3 DNA is TGCAGCGTTTACGTGACAGGGGTCTACGAGCAGTACTTC. Translating it yields CSVYVTGVYEQYF.

This clonotype came up a few times. Relative to the germline gene, one junction end is altered; a read error may explain this. The chain has TRBV12-3 or TRBV12-4 and TRBJ2-5; no definite D call. The CDR3 contains 12 residues. The CDR3 DNA sequence: TGTGCCAGCGGGTACTCCCAAGAGCCCCAGTACTTC. Amino acid sequence: CASGYSQEPQYF.

The chain combines TRBV7-6 with TRBJ2-1; tentative D call: TRBD1 (5 bases). CDR1 and CDR2 from the germline V gene are SGHVS and FNYEAQ. This CDR3 region has 16 residues. The V and J ends lost 2 bases and 0 bases respectively, with 11 bases between them. The CDR3 here is CASSLYGASSYNEQFF. In nucleotides, the CDR3 is TGTGCCAGCAGCTTATATGGGGCGAGCTCCTACAATGAGCAGTTCTTC. Complete variable domain (other parts from reference TRBV7-6 and TRBJ2-1): GAGVSQSPRYKVTKRGQDVALRCDPISGHVSLYWYRQALGQGPEFLTYFNYEAQQDKSGLPNDRFSAERPEGSISTLTIQRTEQRDSAMYRCASSLYGASSYNEQFFGPGTRLTVL.

This clonotype was counted ten times or more. The chain employs TRBV14 and TRBJ2-5; tentatively, D is TRBD1 (5 bases). Trimming left V 1 base short and J 2 bases short, with 14 bases between. This CDR3 contains 16 residues. Germline V gene data show CDR1 as SGHDN and CDR2 as FVKESK. Here the CDR3 reads CASSQAPRDRQETQYF. CDR3 bases: TGTGCCAGCAGCCAAGCCCCAAGAGACAGACAAGAGACCCAGTACTTC.

This chain connects TRBV10-3 to TRBJ2-5; no clear D. V was clipped by 9 bases and J by 2 bases, with 13 bases between them. The CDR3 consists of 13 residues. Germline-derived CDR1 and CDR2 are ENHRY and SYGVKD. CDR3 bases: TGTGCCATTATGGAAAGAGAACAAGAGACCCAGTACTTC. It encodes CAIMEREQETQYF.

This clonotype was counted only a few times. This rearrangement joins TRBV6-5 to TRBJ1-2; 8 bases fit TRBD1. Losses at the gene ends were 2 bases for V and 7 bases for J; bases not matched to a gene: 6. Germline lookup yields CDR1 MNHEY and CDR2 SVGAGI. The CDR3 is made up of 14 amino acids. This chain's CDR3 is CASSYVQGARGYTF. The DNA of the CDR3 is TGTGCCAGCAGTTACGTCCAGGGGGCGCGTGGCTACACCTTC.

This clonotype was seen once. The chain employs TRBV3-1 and TRBJ2-7; 9 bases agree with TRBD1. CDR1 is LGHDT and CDR2 is YNNKEL in the germline V gene (reference sequence). Trimming removed 0 bases from V and 5 bases from J; junction bases left unmatched: 8. This CDR3 is built from 16 residues. DNA of the CDR3: TGTGCCAGCAGCCAAGATAGAAAACAGGGGGCCCACGAGCAGTACTTC. Encoded protein: CASSQDRKQGAHEQYF.

The chain employs TRBV7-2 and TRBJ2-7; TRBD1 or TRBD2 may be the D gene (7 bases each). Germline V gene data show CDR1 as SGHTA and CDR2 as FQGNSA. CDR3 length: 15 amino acids. V dropped 5 bases and J dropped 0 bases, with 14 bases sitting between them. In nucleotides, the CDR3 is TGTGCCAGCAGCCCTCAGGGGGGGAACTCCTACGAGCAGTACTTC. Translating gives CASSPQGGNSYEQYF.

The chain carries TRBV5-4 and TRBJ2-5, with D unclear. The closer fit of TRBJ2-1 to the DNA end suggests the J call may be wrong. Germline CDR1 is SGHNT and CDR2 is YYREEE (reference sequence). The CDR3 has 12 residues. For the CDR3, the DNA is TGTGCCAGCGGTGCCTGGCTTGGTGAGCAGTTCTTC. Translated: CASGAWLGEQFF.